This T cell receptor beta chain was observed in a study of blood T cell repertoires in COVID-19. Method: immunoSEQ multiplex PCR; TCRdb's copy keeps in-frame clones and lacks some. The sample has about 330,000 clones; over 75% are singletons. Looked up from germline, CDR1 is SGHRS and CDR2 is YFSETQ. The CDR3 spans 16 residues. V lost 1 base and J 0 bases, leaving 13 bases between the germline ends. The receptor comes from a man aged 25 to 45 who had recovered from COVID-19. V is TRBV5-1 and J is TRBJ2-5; perhaps TRBD1 as D (6 bases). The sequencing input was PBMCs or T cells enriched from blood (not recorded which). CDR3 DNA sequence: TGCGCCAGCAGCTTGTCCCAAGGGGGAAACCAAGAGACCCAGTACTTC. Protein sequence: CASSLSQGGNQETQYF.